These 20 T cell receptor beta chains came from one sample sequenced in a study of blood T cell repertoires in COVID-19. Using immunoSEQ multiplex PCR, the repertoire was profiled, and TCRdb retains in-frame clones only, with some absent. The sample shows about 120,000 clones, 70% to 90% of them seen only once. Input material: peripheral blood. The receptors stem from a middle-aged man with acute or convalescent COVID-19.

The chain joins TRBV6-2 or TRBV6-3 to TRBJ2-1; TRBD2 matches 14 bases. Germline V lookup: CDR1 MNHEY, CDR2 SVGEGT. This CDR3 is 18 amino acids long. The V gene end was trimmed by 4 bases and the J gene end by 0 bases; junction bases not matched to a gene: 5. The CDR3 sequence is CASSSSGLAGVSYNEQFF. The DNA of the CDR3 is TGTGCCAGCAGTTCCTCGGGACTAGCGGGGGTCTCCTACAATGAGCAGTTCTTC.

The V gene is TRBV9, the J gene TRBJ2-2; weak D call: TRBD2 (5 bases). The germline V and J ends were trimmed by 0 bases and 4 bases, with 13 bases remaining between them. Germline CDR1 is SGDLS and CDR2 is YYNGEE. The CDR3 loop spans 16 amino acids. CDR3 DNA sequence: TGTGCCAGCAGCGTAGTTTCAACCGGGGTCACCGGGGAGCTGTTTTTT. Its translation is CASSVVSTGVTGELFF.

The chain recombines TRBV19 with TRBJ2-1, with 7 bases matching TRBD1. The CDR3 loop spans 15 amino acids. Germline-derived CDR1 and CDR2 are LNHDA and SQIVND (reference sequence). The junction had 11 bases not matched to a gene; V was cut back by 5 bases and J by 7 bases. The CDR3 sequence: CASSVRLQGLNEQFF. DNA for the CDR3: TGTGCCAGTAGTGTCAGACTACAGGGGTTGAATGAGCAGTTCTTC.

The CDR3: CASSASLGPETQYF. The CDR3 nucleotides are TGTGCCAGCAGCGCCTCATTGGGGCCTGAGACCCAGTACTTC. The chain joins TRBV11-2 to TRBJ2-5, with D perhaps matching TRBD1 (5 bases). Trimming removed 5 bases at V and 5 bases at J, with 15 bases between. The CDR3 is 14 amino acids. Germline CDR1 SGHAT, CDR2 FQNNGV. The full variable domain, rest sourced from reference TRBV11-2 and TRBJ2-5, is EAGVAQSPRYKIIEKRQSVAFWCNPISGHATLYWYQQILGQGPKLLIQFQNNGVVDDSQLPKDRFSAERLKGVDSTLKIQPAKLEDSAVYLCASSASLGPETQYFGPGTRLLVL.

The V gene is TRBV4-3, the J gene TRBJ2-3, with 16 positions matching TRBD2. The CDR3 sequence is 22 residues long. With 5 bases clipped from V and 1 base from J, the junction kept 18 bases outside the gene matches. Per the germline V gene, CDR1 is LGHNA and CDR2 is YSLEER. CDR3 loop: CASSTFLGSGTSGGAGTDTQYF. In DNA, the CDR3 is TGCGCCAGCAGCACCTTTCTGGGGTCCGGGACTAGCGGGGGGGCCGGCACAGATACGCAGTATTTT.

The chain employs TRBV15 and TRBJ1-6; no definite D call. The CDR3 contains 14 residues. The ends were cut back, 3 bases at V and 7 bases at J, with 10 bases in the middle. Per germline, CDR1 LNHNV and CDR2 YYDKDF (reference sequence). In nucleotides, the CDR3 is TGTGCCACCAGCAGCGGACTGGTGAATTCACCCCTCCACTTT. Amino acid sequence: CATSSGLVNSPLHF.

The V and J genes are TRBV5-6 and TRBJ2-1; 8 nucleotides agree with TRBD1. The CDR3 is made up of 16 amino acids. With 4 bases clipped from V and 3 bases from J, the junction kept 9 bases outside the gene matches. Per germline, CDR1 SGHDT and CDR2 YYEEEE. The CDR3 here is CASSADRGRLYNEQFF. DNA for the CDR3: TGTGCCAGCAGCGCTGACAGGGGTCGTCTCTACAATGAGCAGTTCTTC.

This clone showed up just once. The gene calls are TRBV6-5 and TRBJ1-4, with D unresolved. The CDR3 is 12 amino acids. The germline gives CDR1 MNHEY, CDR2 SVGAGI. Between the trimmed V and J ends, which lost 6 bases and 8 bases, there was a span of 10 bases. The CDR3 DNA reads TGTGCCAGCAGCGAGACCGGGGAAAAACTGTTTTTT. Translating it yields CASSETGEKLFF.

The V call is TRBV18, the J call TRBJ2-7, with 9 bases aligning to TRBD2. Germline CDR1 and CDR2: KGHSH and LQKENI. Germline trimming cut 1 base from V and 4 bases from J; bases unmatched to any gene: 5. The CDR3 has 15 amino acids. Written as DNA, the CDR3 is TGTGCCAGCTCACCACGAATAGCGGGAGTGTACGAGCAGTACTTC. Residues: CASSPRIAGVYEQYF.

The chain recombines TRBV6-5 with TRBJ2-5; maybe TRBD2 (7 bases). V was pared by 4 bases and J by 4 bases, with 16 bases between. This CDR3 is 15 amino acids long. Germline CDR1 and CDR2: MNHEY and SVGAGI. The CDR3 region has the DNA TGTGCCAGCAGTTTCCTAGGGGGAGGGCTAGAGACCCAGTACTTC. This codes for CASSFLGGGLETQYF.

The V gene is TRBV7-2, the J gene TRBJ2-5, with 13 bases lining up with TRBD2. Per the germline V gene, CDR1 is SGHTA and CDR2 is FQGNSA. This CDR3 is 16 amino acids long. J lost 6 bases, V lost 1 base, and 5 bases had no gene match. CDR3 sequence: CASSLEGTSGVKTQYF. For the CDR3, the DNA is TGTGCCAGCAGCTTAGAGGGGACTAGCGGGGTGAAGACCCAGTACTTC. Full variable domain (rest looked up from reference TRBV7-2 and TRBJ2-5): GAGVSQSPSNKVTEKGKDVELRCDPISGHTALYWYRQSLGQGLEFLIYFQGNSAPDKSGLPSDRFSAERTGGSVSTLTIQRTQQEDSAVYLCASSLEGTSGVKTQYFGPGTRLLVL.

The rearrangement uses TRBV27 and TRBJ2-1, with 10 positions matching TRBD2. Germline CDR1 MNHEY, CDR2 SMNVEV (reference sequence). V lost 0 bases to trimming and J lost 9 bases; unmatched junction nucleotides: 8. The CDR3 length is 16 residues. CDR3 DNA: TGTGCCAGCAGTTTATCTTTAGCGGGGGGTCTTACTGAGCAGTTCTTC. Translated: CASSLSLAGGLTEQFF.

As DNA, the CDR3 is TGTGCCAGCAGTTACTCGAGGGTCGGGGGGGCCGAGACCCAGTACTTC. Protein sequence: CASSYSRVGGAETQYF. The V call is TRBV6-5, the J call TRBJ2-5; TRBD2 matches at 8 bases. The CDR3 loop spans 16 amino acids. J lost 5 bases, V lost 0 bases, and 8 bases had no gene match. Germline V gene sequence: CDR1 MNHEY, CDR2 SVGAGI.

CDR3 in amino acids: CASSLQPSTEQYF. CDR3 coding DNA: TGTGCCAGCAGCTTACAACCGAGTACCGAGCAGTACTTC. V usage is TRBV7-3 and J usage is TRBJ2-7; no definite D call. The ends were cut back, 2 bases at V and 6 bases at J, with 11 bases in the middle. The CDR3 spans 13 residues. Germline values: CDR1 SGHTA, CDR2 FQGTGA.

The chain combines TRBV6-2 or TRBV6-3 with TRBJ1-1; 7 positions match TRBD1. Trimming took 2 bases from V and 8 from J; bases not matched to a gene: 5. The CDR3 spans 13 residues. Germline CDR1 MNHEY, CDR2 SVGEGT. CDR3 coding DNA: TGTGCCAGCAGTTACCGACAGGGTTCCGAAGCTTTCTTT. It yields the protein CASSYRQGSEAFF.

The chain uses TRBV27 and TRBJ2-3; the D gene is possibly TRBD2 (6 bases). This CDR3 comprises 14 residues. V lost 3 bases to trimming and J lost 6 bases, with 13 bases between them. CDR1 is MNHEY, CDR2 SMNVEV, per germline (reference sequence). The CDR3, as DNA: TGTGCCAGCAGTTTCTGGCGGGAAGAGGATACGCAGTATTTT. Translation: CASSFWREEDTQYF.

The V gene is TRBV5-1, the J gene TRBJ2-5; 8 positions agree with TRBD1. V dropped 4 bases and J dropped 4; count of bases not matched to a gene: 12. The CDR3 is 16 amino acids. Germline-derived CDR1 and CDR2 are SGHRS and YFSETQ. The CDR3 DNA reads TGCGCCAGCAGCCGACAGACAGGGGCTGTGGTAGAGACCCAGTACTTC. Residues: CASSRQTGAVVETQYF.

The chain recombines TRBV28 with TRBJ1-3; possible D gene TRBD1, 6 bases. From germline, CDR1 is MDHEN and CDR2 SYDVKM. V lost 2 bases, J lost 4 bases, and 12 bases lay in between. The CDR3 has 15 amino acids. The CDR3 loop is CASSLGQGYGNTIYF. CDR3 DNA sequence: TGTGCCAGCAGTTTAGGCCAGGGGTACGGAAACACCATATATTTT.

The rearrangement uses TRBV18 and TRBJ2-7; D is possibly TRBD1 (5 bases). The germline V and J ends were trimmed by 4 bases and 7 bases, with 20 bases remaining between them. Germline lookup yields CDR1 KGHSH and CDR2 LQKENI. This CDR3 contains 15 residues. The CDR3 is CASSQLQGFGREQYF. Here the CDR3 DNA reads TGTGCCAGCTCACAGCTCCAGGGTTTCGGTAGAGAGCAGTACTTC.

This chain uses TRBV6-5 with TRBJ2-1, with 12 bases identical to TRBD2. The junction had 2 bases not matched to a gene; V was cut back by 0 bases and J by 8 bases. Germline assignment: CDR1 MNHEY and CDR2 SVGAGI. The CDR3 length is 15 residues. This CDR3 reads CASSYSTSGGDEQFF. The CDR3 DNA sequence: TGTGCCAGCAGTTACTCGACTAGCGGGGGTGATGAGCAGTTCTTC.